Listed here are 18 T cell receptor beta chains from one sample, sequenced in a study of technical replicates of blood from a few donors. Profiled with immunoSEQ multiplex PCR; TCRdb holds only in-frame clones, not every one. The sample lists about 63,000 clones, about 88% occurring once. Sequencing used PBMCs. All receptors come from a human donor in good health. Some clones in this sample may be carry-over from other donors' samples.

The chain is built from TRBV6-5 and TRBJ2-3, with 10 positions matching TRBD2. Trimming cost V 4 bases and J 6 bases; bases outside gene matches: 10. Germline CDR1 MNHEY, CDR2 SVGAGI. The CDR3 is 16 amino acids. CDR3 loop: CASSSEREGRVDTQYF. CDR3 in DNA: TGTGCCAGCAGTTCCGAGCGGGAGGGCCGCGTGGATACGCAGTATTTT.

The J gene is TRBJ2-7, the V gene TRBV13; possible D gene TRBD1, 5 bases. Trimming pared 5 bases from V and 0 bases from J, leaving 17 bases between. The CDR3 spans 16 residues. Per the germline V gene, CDR1 is PRHDT and CDR2 is FYEKMQ (reference sequence). Here the CDR3 reads CASSPLGESPSYEQYF. The CDR3 DNA sequence: TGTGCCAGCAGCCCCCTAGGGGAAAGCCCCTCCTACGAGCAGTACTTC.

Many counts were recorded for this clone. This chain joins TRBV2 and TRBJ1-1; TRBD1 matches 12 bases. The V gene end was trimmed by 8 bases and the J gene end by 5 bases; junction bases not matched to a gene: 15. This CDR3 region has 17 residues. Per germline, CDR1 SNHLY and CDR2 FYNNEI. CDR3: CASVDFRDRGRLTEAFF. DNA for the CDR3: TGTGCCAGCGTAGACTTCCGGGACAGGGGGCGATTGACTGAAGCTTTCTTT.

In its sample, this clone was seen a few times. This chain joins TRBV2 and TRBJ2-2, with unresolved D. Germline V CDR1 and CDR2: SNHLY, FYNNEI. Trimming removed 6 bases at V and 6 bases at J, with 11 bases between. The CDR3 contains 13 residues. The CDR3 region has the DNA TGTGCCAGCAGGGTCTTTGGAGCCGGGGAGCTGTTTTTT. This sequence encodes CASRVFGAGELFF.

This chain connects TRBV2 to TRBJ1-5; D uncertain. V was pared by 4 bases and J by 0 bases, with 10 bases between. The CDR3 totals 15 residues. Germline V gene lookup returns CDR1 SNHLY and CDR2 FYNNEI. The CDR3 here is CASSGNLPSNQPQHF. The CDR3 DNA follows: TGTGCCAGCAGTGGAAACCTACCTAGCAATCAGCCCCAGCATTTT.

The V call is TRBV7-8, the J call TRBJ2-1; 7 bases agree with TRBD2. The CDR3 is 18 amino acids. Germline CDR1 reads SGHVS; CDR2 reads FQNEAQ. V lost 5 bases and J lost 5; bases outside the gene matches: 18. The CDR3 nucleotides are TGTGCCAGCAGCCCAAAAGGGACTAACCAACCAGGAGACAATGAGCAGTTCTTC. It specifies CASSPKGTNQPGDNEQFF. The variable domain in full, completed from reference TRBV7-8 and TRBJ2-1, reads GAGVSQSPRYKVAKRGQDVALRCDPISGHVSLFWYQQALGQGPEFLTYFQNEAQLDKSGLPSDRFFAERPEGSVSTLKIQRTQQEDSAVYLCASSPKGTNQPGDNEQFFGPGTRLTVL.

The J gene is TRBJ2-3, the V gene TRBV6-4; possible D gene TRBD2, 7 bases. The V and J ends lost 6 bases and 3 bases respectively, with 16 bases between them. Germline values: CDR1 MRHNA, CDR2 SNTAGT. The CDR3 sequence is 15 residues long. The chain's CDR3 is CASSLASGQTDTQYF. CDR3 DNA sequence: TGTGCCAGCAGCCTAGCTAGCGGACAGACAGATACGCAGTATTTT.

The sample holds one count of this clone. CDR3 amino acids: CASSQDKNSGHVTDTQYF. For the CDR3, the DNA is TGTGCCAGCAGCCAAGATAAGAATAGCGGGCACGTCACAGATACGCAGTATTTT. The genes are TRBV14 and TRBJ2-3; 7 bases fit TRBD2. The CDR3 consists of 18 residues. In germline, CDR1 is SGHDN, CDR2 FVKESK. V lost 0 bases and J lost 2; bases outside the gene matches: 11.

The rearrangement uses TRBV6-5 and TRBJ1-4; maybe TRBD1 (5 bases). The V and J ends lost 3 bases and 4 bases respectively, with 15 bases between them. CDR3 length equals 16 residues. Germline V gene sequence: CDR1 MNHEY, CDR2 SVGAGI. CDR3 coding DNA: TGTGCCAGCAGTTATAGGCGGGGCCAGAGTAATGAAAAACTGTTTTTT. Translation: CASSYRRGQSNEKLFF.

This chain links TRBV12-5 with TRBJ2-3, with D perhaps matching TRBD2 (5 bases). Germline values: CDR1 LGHNT, CDR2 FRNRAP. This CDR3 region has 14 residues. Trimming took 0 bases from V and 5 from J, leaving 9 bases between them. The CDR3 nucleotides read TGTGCTAGTGGTTTGGTACTAGGGCAAGATACGCAGTATTTT. The encoded protein is CASGLVLGQDTQYF.

This chain links TRBV6-5 with TRBJ2-7; tentatively, D is TRBD1 (5 bases). The CDR3 loop spans 15 amino acids. Trimming took 2 bases from V and 5 from J, leaving 16 bases between them. Germline lookup yields CDR1 MNHEY and CDR2 SVGAGI. The CDR3 DNA reads as TGTGCCAGCAGTTACAGCCAGGGTAGGTTGGACGAGCAGTACTTC. Protein product: CASSYSQGRLDEQYF.

This sequence joins TRBV6-6 and TRBJ2-7; possibly TRBD2 for D (5 bases). Germline CDR1 is MNHNY and CDR2 is SVGAGI (reference sequence). Trimming cost V 6 bases and J 0 bases, with 15 bases left between them. CDR3 size: 15 residues. The CDR3 coding sequence is TGTGCCAGCAGGCCGTCAGGACTCAACTCCTACGAGCAGTACTTC. It translates to CASRPSGLNSYEQYF.

The rearrangement links TRBV5-4 to TRBJ2-3, with D possibly matching TRBD2 (5 bases). CDR1 is SGHNT, CDR2 YYREEE, per germline (reference sequence). There are 18 residues in the CDR3. Trimming removed 0 bases at V and 2 bases at J, with 19 bases between. The CDR3 protein is CASSLGKGGWMLTDTQYF. In DNA, the CDR3 is TGTGCCAGCAGCTTGGGTAAAGGAGGCTGGATGCTCACAGATACGCAGTATTTT. The complete variable domain, with remaining parts taken from reference TRBV5-4 and TRBJ2-3, reads ETGVTQSPTHLIKTRGQQVTLRCSSQSGHNTVSWYQQALGQGPQFIFQYYREEENGRGNFPPRFSGLQFPNYSSELNVNALELDDSALYLCASSLGKGGWMLTDTQYFGPGTRLTVL.

V usage is TRBV9 and J usage is TRBJ1-4, with TRBD1 matching 7 bases. V dropped 6 bases and J dropped 7; count of bases not matched to a gene: 12. Germline CDR1 is SGDLS and CDR2 is YYNGEE. CDR3 length: 15 residues. CDR3 loop: CASTSGQGGREKLFF. Written as DNA, the CDR3 is TGTGCCAGCACCTCGGGACAAGGGGGCCGTGAAAAACTGTTTTTT.

The chain couples TRBV11-2 to TRBJ2-7; D might be TRBD1 (6 bases). This CDR3 is 15 amino acids long. Trimming removed 1 base at V and 0 bases at J, with 10 bases between. From germline, CDR1 is SGHAT and CDR2 FQNNGV. The CDR3 loop reads CASSLGPDSSYEQYF. For the CDR3, the DNA is TGTGCCAGCAGCTTAGGGCCGGACAGCTCCTACGAGCAGTACTTC.

The chain joins TRBV9 to TRBJ1-5; TRBD1 aligns across 7 bases. This CDR3 has 15 residues. Germline loops: CDR1 SGDLS, CDR2 YYNGEE. J gave up 4 bases and V 4 bases, and 8 bases lay outside the gene matches. This CDR3 is CASSPGGTVNQPQHF. The CDR3 bases are TGTGCCAGCAGCCCCGGCGGGACAGTTAATCAGCCCCAGCATTTT.

The CDR3, as DNA: TGTGCCAGCTCGCAGGCAGGCCTCTCCTACGAGCAGTACTTC. Translation: CASSQAGLSYEQYF. The chain is built from TRBV27 and TRBJ2-7, with D unclear. The length of the CDR3 is 14 residues. The germline V gene encodes CDR1 MNHEY and CDR2 SMNVEV (reference sequence). Deletions cut 8 bases from V and 0 bases from J, with 14 bases between.

The rearrangement joins TRBV7-2 to TRBJ1-6; 8 nucleotides match TRBD1. This CDR3 comprises 16 residues. Looked up from germline, CDR1 is SGHTA and CDR2 is FQGNSA. J gave up 7 bases and V 2 bases, and 7 bases lay outside the gene matches. CDR3 in DNA: TGTGCCAGCAGCTTACTAGGGACAGGACCGAATTCACCCCTCCACTTT. This sequence encodes CASSLLGTGPNSPLHF.